The source of this T cell receptor (beta chain) is a study of PD-1 blockade in classical Hodgkin lymphoma. Whole-study findings and limits: CD8+ TCR diversity did not rise significantly by C4D1, unlike CD4+. Baseline TCR diversity was reportedly lower in newly diagnosed patients than healthy donors. Whatever underlies the repertoire differences (possibly disease activity or prior therapy) remains undefined.

Relapse after autologous stem cell transplantation occurred in every patient, and brentuximab vedotin exposure varied. Sequenced by immunoSEQ multiplex PCR; TCRdb stores in-frame clones only, minus some. Found here are fewer than 65,000 clones, 75% to 90% of them singletons; the top ten hold roughly 15%. Deletions cut 4 bases from V and 7 bases from J, with 13 bases between. The germline V gene has CDR1 MNHEY and CDR2 SVGAGI. The CDR3 has 14 residues. Details on this clone: Its antigen is currently unknown.

V gene TRBV6-5 combines with J gene TRBJ2-2; perhaps TRBD2 as D (7 bases). The source is a human donor with classical Hodgkin lymphoma. The sample in question was peripheral blood mononuclear cells (PBMCs), obtained at baseline. As DNA, the CDR3 is TGTGCCAGCAGTTTCGCGGGGGCGGGCGGGGAGCTGTTTTTT. Translation gives CASSFAGAGGELFF.